This entry lists 12 T cell receptor beta chains sequenced from one sample in a study of OX40 agonist ivuxolimab in advanced cancers. Libraries were made using the immunoSEQ multiplex PCR assay. Imported from immuneACCESS, the table was reduced by TCRdb to in-frame sequences with V and J called. These copies leave out some clones; in studies compared against another copy, an unresolved V gene accounts for under half, and the cause of the remainder is not known. This sample gives roughly 80,000 clones in total; 85% of them show up just once. The ten largest clones represent 0.55% to 0.7% of the sample. Sequences were derived from CD4+ or CD8+ T cells sorted from blood, sampled in a trial of the OX40 agonist ivuxolimab. These receptors came from an adult with an advanced solid tumor such as melanoma, head and neck, liver or kidney cancer.

This clone was detected ten times or more. This chain connects TRBV12-5 to TRBJ1-5; possible D gene TRBD1, 5 bases. The CDR3 contains 19 residues. V was clipped by 0 bases and J by 0 bases, with 18 bases between them. In germline, CDR1 is LGHNT, CDR2 FRNRAP. This chain's CDR3 is CASGLVRGTDLYSNQPQHF. CDR3 sequence (DNA): TGTGCTAGTGGTTTGGTACGCGGGACGGACCTTTATAGCAATCAGCCCCAGCATTTT.

The chain joins TRBV7-2 to TRBJ2-5; 13 bases align to TRBD2. Losses at the gene ends were 3 bases for V and 4 bases for J; bases not matched to a gene: 8. This CDR3 has 17 residues. The germline CDR1 and CDR2 sequences are SGHTA and FQGNSA. The CDR3 reads CASSLRLAGGGGETQYF. Written as DNA, the CDR3 is TGTGCCAGCAGCTTGAGACTAGCGGGGGGCGGAGGAGAGACCCAGTACTTC.

CDR3 residues: CASSVWTGETQYF. The CDR3, as DNA: TGTGCCAGCAGCGTATGGACAGGGGAGACCCAGTACTTC. V and J are TRBV7-3 and TRBJ2-5, with TRBD1 identical over 8 bases. Per the germline V gene, CDR1 is SGHTA and CDR2 is FQGTGA. V was pared by 5 bases and J by 5 bases, with 4 bases of the junction left unmatched. The CDR3 has 13 residues. Supplemented by reference TRBV7-3 and TRBJ2-5, the full variable domain reads GAGVSQTPSNKVTEKGKYVELRCDPISGHTALYWYRQSLGQGPEFLIYFQGTGAADDSGLPNDRFFAVRPEGSVSTLKIQRTERGDSAVYLCASSVWTGETQYFGPGTRLLVL.

The chain combines TRBV5-4 with TRBJ1-2; D is perhaps TRBD1 (6 bases). Germline V lookup: CDR1 SGHNT, CDR2 YYREEE (reference sequence). This CDR3 spans 14 amino acids. Trimming pared 9 bases from V and 2 bases from J, leaving 17 bases between. The CDR3 loop is CATRSTGRNYGYTF. The CDR3 nucleotides read TGTGCCACACGTTCTACAGGGCGAAACTATGGCTACACCTTC.

The rearrangement joins TRBV20-1 to TRBJ1-1; D is perhaps TRBD1 (5 bases). Germline V CDR1 and CDR2: DFQATT, SNEGSKA (reference sequence). V lost 0 bases, J lost 7 bases, and 6 bases lay in between. The CDR3 covers 11 residues. As DNA, the CDR3 is TGCAGTGCTAGAGAGACAGATGAAGCTTTCTTT. It yields the protein CSARETDEAFF.

The chain joins TRBV11-2 to TRBJ2-7; unclear D gene. V dropped 4 bases and J dropped 5 bases, with 12 bases sitting between them. Germline V lookup: CDR1 SGHAT, CDR2 FQNNGV. The CDR3 is 13 amino acids. DNA for the CDR3: TGTGCCAGCAGCTCCCTCCTCGACCACGAGCAGTACTTC. Amino acid sequence: CASSSLLDHEQYF.

The V and J genes are TRBV7-9 and TRBJ2-5; TRBD1 aligns across 9 bases. Looked up from germline, CDR1 is SEHNR and CDR2 is FQNEAQ (reference sequence). V lost 6 bases and J lost 4; bases outside the gene matches: 3. This CDR3 spans 13 amino acids. The CDR3 protein is CASRDRGGETQYF. CDR3 sequence (DNA): TGTGCCAGCAGGGACAGGGGTGGAGAGACCCAGTACTTC.

The chain couples TRBV4-2 to TRBJ1-2, with 7 bases fitting TRBD1. V gave up 0 bases and J gave up 9 bases; unmatched junction bases: 4. The CDR3 sequence is 13 residues long. From germline, CDR1 is LGHNA and CDR2 YNFKEQ. The CDR3 coding sequence is TGTGCCAGCAGCCAAGAAGGACAGGCCAGCTACACCTTC. Translation gives CASSQEGQASYTF.

The gene calls are TRBV5-1 and TRBJ2-5; D uncertain. The germline V gene encodes CDR1 SGHRS and CDR2 YFSETQ. CDR3 length: 15 residues. Trimming left V 2 bases short and J 2 bases short, with 13 bases between. The CDR3 DNA reads TGCGCCAGCAGCTTCGGGCCGATGGGGCAAGAGACCCAGTACTTC. As protein: CASSFGPMGQETQYF.

The chain couples TRBV6-5 to TRBJ1-1, with TRBD1 identical over 8 bases. This CDR3 spans 14 amino acids. The V and J ends lost 10 bases and 2 bases, in that order; junction bases with no gene match: 9. Germline values: CDR1 MNHEY, CDR2 SVGAGI. The CDR3 nucleotides read TGTGCCACCTACGTCACAGGGGGAAACACTGAAGCTTTCTTT. Amino acids: CATYVTGGNTEAFF.

The chain combines TRBV6-1 with TRBJ1-1; possible D gene TRBD1, 5 bases. This CDR3 has 13 residues. The ends were cut back, 7 bases at V and 0 bases at J, with 9 bases in the middle. Germline assignment: CDR1 MNHNS and CDR2 SASEGT. CDR3 region: CASTQGVNTEAFF. The CDR3 nucleotides are TGTGCCAGCACGCAAGGGGTGAACACTGAAGCTTTCTTT.

This chain joins TRBV5-5 and TRBJ2-2; 11 bases match TRBD2. This CDR3 has 16 residues. The J segment lost 7 bases and the V segment lost 3 bases, leaving 8 bases of the junction unmatched. Germline values: CDR1 SGHKS, CDR2 YYEKEE (reference sequence). The CDR3 loop reads CASSSLAGGQNGELFF. The CDR3 nucleotides read TGTGCCAGCAGCTCGCTAGCGGGGGGCCAGAACGGGGAGCTGTTTTTT.